This entry lists 22 T cell receptor beta chains sequenced from one sample in a study of OX40 agonist ivuxolimab in advanced cancers. Library method: the immunoSEQ multiplex PCR assay. The clones in this table, taken by TCRdb from immuneACCESS, are in-frame only. Not every clone is retained; where verified, under half of the shortfall comes from an unresolved V gene, and the cause of the rest is unknown. The sample table holds tens of thousands of clones, of which 75% to 90% were seen once. Of the sample, about an eighth is held by the ten largest clones. This specimen was CD4+ or CD8+ T cells sorted from blood, taken in a trial of the OX40 agonist ivuxolimab. All receptors come from an adult with an advanced solid tumor such as melanoma, head and neck, liver or kidney cancer.

The genes are TRBV5-4 and TRBJ2-5, with D unresolved. Trimming took 2 bases from V and 6 from J, leaving 14 bases between them. Germline V gives CDR1 SGHNT, CDR2 YYREEE (reference sequence). CDR3 size: 14 residues. Here the CDR3 reads CASSFTRVAKTQYF. Here the CDR3 DNA reads TGTGCCAGCAGCTTTACTCGGGTGGCGAAGACCCAGTACTTC.

A single count supports this clone. The chain recombines TRBV5-1 with TRBJ2-2; 10 bases agree with TRBD1. CDR1 and CDR2 from the germline V gene are SGHRS and YFSETQ. The CDR3 contains 14 residues. V gave up 4 bases and J gave up 5 bases; unmatched junction bases: 2. In nucleotides, the CDR3 is TGCGCCAGCAGCCCGGGACAGGGGACCGGGGAGCTGTTTTTT. It is translated as CASSPGQGTGELFF.

This chain joins TRBV18 and TRBJ2-7; D is uncertain. There are 15 residues in the CDR3. The germline gives CDR1 KGHSH, CDR2 LQKENI. The germline V and J ends were trimmed by 6 bases and 3 bases, with 18 bases remaining between them. CDR3 nucleotides: TGTGCCAGCTCGCGCAATGACAAAAAGGTCTACGAGCAGTACTTC. Translating it yields CASSRNDKKVYEQYF.

This chain uses TRBV10-2 with TRBJ1-2, with unresolved D. This CDR3 contains 13 residues. CDR1 and CDR2 from the germline V gene are WSHSY and SAAADI. V was cut by 6 bases and J by 4 bases, with 12 bases left in between. As DNA, the CDR3 is TGCGCCAGCAGCCCTGACGCTCCCTATGGCTACACCTTC. Residues: CASSPDAPYGYTF.

The rearrangement joins TRBV5-1 to TRBJ2-2; D not resolved. This CDR3 is 15 amino acids long. V lost 0 bases and J 2 bases, leaving 8 bases between the germline ends. CDR1 SGHRS and CDR2 YFSETQ come from the germline V gene. CDR3 region: CASSLALDNTGELFF. The CDR3 DNA reads as TGCGCCAGCAGCTTGGCCCTGGATAACACCGGGGAGCTGTTTTTT.

The chain uses TRBV5-1 and TRBJ2-7; 9 bases fit TRBD1. The V and J ends lost 4 bases and 5 bases, in that order; junction bases with no gene match: 7. The CDR3 loop spans 14 amino acids. Germline V gene lookup returns CDR1 SGHRS and CDR2 YFSETQ. The CDR3 DNA follows: TGCGCCAGCAGCCGGGGGACAGGGTCCCACGAGCAGTACTTC. It translates to CASSRGTGSHEQYF.

The gene calls are TRBV5-1 and TRBJ1-1; no clear D. Germline values: CDR1 SGHRS, CDR2 YFSETQ. The V end lost 7 bases, the J end lost 1 base, and 11 bases lay between the germline ends. The CDR3 loop spans 13 amino acids. The CDR3 sequence is CASGKDENTEAFF. In DNA, the CDR3 is TGCGCCAGCGGAAAGGACGAGAACACTGAAGCTTTCTTT.

This rearrangement joins TRBV6-5 to TRBJ1-5; D is uncertain. Germline V CDR1 and CDR2: MNHEY, SVGAGI. The V and J ends lost 4 bases and 7 bases respectively, with 14 bases between them. CDR3 length: 14 residues. The CDR3 reads CASSLAPARQPQHF. In nucleotides, the CDR3 is TGTGCCAGCAGTTTGGCCCCGGCAAGGCAGCCCCAGCATTTT.

The V call is TRBV9, the J call TRBJ1-6; possibly TRBD1 for D (5 bases). The CDR3 extends over 15 amino acids. Germline CDR1 is SGDLS and CDR2 is YYNGEE. V lost 4 bases and J lost 4, with 12 bases in between. CDR3 bases: TGTGCCAGCAGCCCCCGGGACTATTATAATTCACCCCTCCACTTT. The encoded protein is CASSPRDYYNSPLHF.

The chain links TRBV6-1 to TRBJ2-7; 9 nucleotides match TRBD1. J gave up 7 bases and V 7 bases, and 14 bases lay outside the gene matches. Germline lookup yields CDR1 MNHNS and CDR2 SASEGT. This CDR3 comprises 15 residues. CDR3 residues: CASTFAGTGRWEQYF. CDR3 sequence (DNA): TGTGCCAGCACCTTCGCCGGGACAGGGCGGTGGGAGCAGTACTTC.

Concerning this clone: Other DNA sequences in this specimen translate into the identical CDR3. The J gene is TRBJ2-5, the V gene TRBV27, with 14 positions matching TRBD2. Losses at the gene ends were 6 bases for V and 4 bases for J; bases not matched to a gene: 4. The CDR3 runs 15 residues. Germline CDR1 is MNHEY and CDR2 is SMNVEV (reference sequence). CDR3 DNA: TGTGCCAGCAGACGACTAGCGGGGGGGCTAGAGACCCAGTACTTC. This codes for CASRRLAGGLETQYF.

The J gene is TRBJ1-2, the V gene TRBV28; perhaps TRBD1 as D (5 bases). CDR1 MDHEN and CDR2 SYDVKM come from the germline V gene. Trimming shortened V by 5 bases and J by 4 bases, and 11 bases separated the two germline ends. CDR3 length equals 13 residues. The CDR3 here is CASSEGRGYGYTF. The CDR3 region has the DNA TGTGCCAGCAGTGAGGGGCGCGGCTATGGCTACACCTTC.

The CDR3 sequence: CASSLFQSSNYGYTF. In DNA, the CDR3 is TGTGCCAGCAGCTTATTCCAGAGTTCCAACTATGGCTACACCTTC. The chain joins TRBV7-9 to TRBJ1-2; unclear D gene. The germline V gene encodes CDR1 SEHNR and CDR2 FQNEAQ (reference sequence). Trimming left V 2 bases short and J 2 bases short, with 12 bases between. This CDR3 has 15 amino acids.

The V and J genes are TRBV6-5 and TRBJ1-4; 8 bases match TRBD1. CDR1 and CDR2 from the germline V gene are MNHEY and SVGAGI. The CDR3 extends over 12 amino acids. With V trimmed by 6 bases and J by 14 bases, 8 bases remained unmatched. The CDR3 DNA reads as TGTGCCAGCAGACGACCGGGACAGGTCCTGTTTTTT. Its protein product is CASRRPGQVLFF.

The V and J genes are TRBV2 and TRBJ2-1; TRBD2 aligns across 9 bases. From germline, CDR1 is SNHLY and CDR2 FYNNEI. J lost 3 bases, V lost 2 bases, and 5 bases had no gene match. This CDR3 region has 16 residues. The CDR3 coding sequence is TGTGCCAGCAGTGAATCTTATAGCGGGAGCTACAATGAGCAGTTCTTC. Its protein product is CASSESYSGSYNEQFF.

V is TRBV5-1 and J is TRBJ1-6, with 8 nucleotides matching TRBD1. CDR1 is SGHRS, CDR2 YFSETQ, per germline. V lost 1 base and J lost 5; bases outside the gene matches: 8. This CDR3 is built from 17 residues. The CDR3 nucleotides are TGCGCCAGCAGCTTGTACACCGGACAGGGAAATAATTCACCCCTCCACTTT. Amino acid sequence: CASSLYTGQGNNSPLHF.

The CDR3 DNA reads as TGTGCCAGCAGCACTCCGACAGGTACTGGAAACACCATATATTTT. It is translated as CASSTPTGTGNTIYF. V and J are TRBV9 and TRBJ1-3, with D possibly matching TRBD1 (6 bases). CDR3 length: 15 amino acids. Looked up from germline, CDR1 is SGDLS and CDR2 is YYNGEE. V was clipped by 4 bases and J by 2 bases, with 13 bases between them.

This chain uses TRBV7-2 with TRBJ1-5; no definite D call. Trimming took off 0 bases at V and 7 bases at J, with 7 bases between the two ends. Per germline, CDR1 SGHTA and CDR2 FQGNSA. This CDR3 has 13 residues. CDR3 residues: CASSLAYSQPQHF. The CDR3 coding sequence is TGTGCCAGCAGCTTAGCATACAGCCAGCCCCAGCATTTT.

J is TRBJ1-2 and V is TRBV29-1; perhaps TRBD1 as D (5 bases). Deletions cut 4 bases from V and 6 bases from J, with 18 bases between. Germline V gives CDR1 SQVTM, CDR2 ANQGSEA. The CDR3 length is 14 residues. The CDR3, as DNA: TGCAGCGTTGCCGGGGGTTTGGGGGGAGATGGCTACACCTTC. It translates to CSVAGGLGGDGYTF.

The V gene is TRBV14, the J gene TRBJ1-2; 8 bases fit TRBD1. The V gene's germline CDR1 is SGHDN and CDR2 FVKESK. The CDR3 loop spans 13 amino acids. Unmatched junction bases numbered 2, after V lost 3 bases and J lost 5 bases. The CDR3, as DNA: TGTGCCAGCAGCCAGGGGACAGGTTATGGCTACACCTTC. Its translation is CASSQGTGYGYTF. Variable domain in full (rest from reference TRBV14 and TRBJ1-2): EAGVTQFPSHSVIEKGQTVTLRCDPISGHDNLYWYRRVMGKEIKFLLHFVKESKQDESGMPNNRFLAERTGGTYSTLKVQPAELEDSGVYFCASSQGTGYGYTFGSGTRLTVV.

The V call is TRBV19, the J call TRBJ2-7, with 8 bases that match TRBD1. CDR1 is LNHDA, CDR2 SQIVND, per germline (reference sequence). J lost 2 bases, V lost 6 bases, and 12 bases had no gene match. The CDR3 runs 16 residues. The CDR3 DNA is TGTGCCAGTAGCCCTGGGGCGAGACAGGGGCCCTACGAGCAGTACTTC. This sequence encodes CASSPGARQGPYEQYF.

Notes on this clone: Compared with germline, one end of the junction differs, possibly owing to a read error. The chain links TRBV7-7 to TRBJ2-2, with TRBD1 as a possible D gene (6 bases). This CDR3 region has 14 residues. The germline V gene encodes CDR1 SSHAT and CDR2 FNYEAQ (reference sequence). The CDR3 region has the DNA TGTGCTAGCAGCCCCAGGGGAGTCACCGGGGAGCTGTTTTTT. Translating it yields CASSPRGVTGELFF.